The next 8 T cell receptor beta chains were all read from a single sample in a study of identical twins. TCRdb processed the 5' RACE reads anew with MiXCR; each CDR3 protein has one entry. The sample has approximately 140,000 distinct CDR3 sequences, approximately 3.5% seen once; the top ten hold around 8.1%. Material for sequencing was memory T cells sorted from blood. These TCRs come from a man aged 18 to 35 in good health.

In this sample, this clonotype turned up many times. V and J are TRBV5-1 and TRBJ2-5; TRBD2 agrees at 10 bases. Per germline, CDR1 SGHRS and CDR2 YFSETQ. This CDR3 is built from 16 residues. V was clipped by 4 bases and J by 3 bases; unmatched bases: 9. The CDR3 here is CASSTTGLAKKETQYF. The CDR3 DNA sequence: TGCGCCAGCAGCACTACGGGACTAGCGAAAAAAGAGACCCAGTACTTC.

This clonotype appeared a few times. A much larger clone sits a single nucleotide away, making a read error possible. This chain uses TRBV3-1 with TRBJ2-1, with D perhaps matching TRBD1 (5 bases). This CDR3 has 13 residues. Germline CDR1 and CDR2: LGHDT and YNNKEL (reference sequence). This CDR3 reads CASKNLVDNELFF. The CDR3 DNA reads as TGTGCCAGCAAAAATCTAGTGGACAATGAGCTGTTCTTC.

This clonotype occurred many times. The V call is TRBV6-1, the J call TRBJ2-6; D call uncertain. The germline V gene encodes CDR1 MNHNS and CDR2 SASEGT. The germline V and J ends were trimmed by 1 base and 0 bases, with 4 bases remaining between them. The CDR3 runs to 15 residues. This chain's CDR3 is CASSEEGSGANVLTF. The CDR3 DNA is TGTGCCAGCAGTGAAGAGGGCTCTGGGGCCAACGTCCTGACTTTC.

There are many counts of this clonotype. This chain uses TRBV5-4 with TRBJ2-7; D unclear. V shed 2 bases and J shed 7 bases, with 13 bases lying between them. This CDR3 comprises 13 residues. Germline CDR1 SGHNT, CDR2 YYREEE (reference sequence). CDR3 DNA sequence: TGTGCCAGCAGCTTAGGTCCCAACGGGGAGCAGTACTTC. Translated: CASSLGPNGEQYF.

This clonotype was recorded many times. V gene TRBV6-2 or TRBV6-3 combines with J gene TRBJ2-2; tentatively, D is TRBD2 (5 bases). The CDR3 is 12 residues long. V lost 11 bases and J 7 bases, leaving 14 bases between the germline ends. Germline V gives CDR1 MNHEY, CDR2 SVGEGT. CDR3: CACRKEVGELFF. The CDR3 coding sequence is TGTGCCTGCCGTAAGGAGGTCGGGGAGCTGTTTTTT.

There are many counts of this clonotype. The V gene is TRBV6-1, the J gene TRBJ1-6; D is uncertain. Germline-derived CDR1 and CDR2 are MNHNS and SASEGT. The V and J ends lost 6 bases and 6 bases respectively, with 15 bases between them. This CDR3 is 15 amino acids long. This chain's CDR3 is CASRGSSFINSPLHF. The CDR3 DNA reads TGTGCCAGCAGGGGCTCTTCCTTCATTAATTCACCCCTCCACTTT.

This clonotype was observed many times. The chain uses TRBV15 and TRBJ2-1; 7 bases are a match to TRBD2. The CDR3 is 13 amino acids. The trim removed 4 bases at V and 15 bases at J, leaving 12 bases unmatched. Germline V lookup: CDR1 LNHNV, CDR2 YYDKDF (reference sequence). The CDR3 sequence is CATSTGLGRRPFF. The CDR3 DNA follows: TGTGCCACCAGCACTGGACTAGGGCGCCGGCCGTTCTTC. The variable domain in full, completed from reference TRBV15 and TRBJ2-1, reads DAMVIQNPRYQVTQFGKPVTLSCSQTLNHNVMYWYQQKSSQAPKLLFHYYDKDFNNEADTPDNFQSRRPNTSFCFLDIRSPGLGDTAMYLCATSTGLGRRPFFGPGTRLTVL.

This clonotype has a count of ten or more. The CDR3 DNA sequence: TGTGCCAGCAGGGTCGAGGCCGGGAACACCGGGGAGCTGTTTTTT. Encoded protein: CASRVEAGNTGELFF. V gene TRBV7-7 combines with J gene TRBJ2-2; D not certain. Germline CDR1 is SSHAT and CDR2 is FNYEAQ (reference sequence). V lost 6 bases to trimming and J lost 1 base, with 12 bases between them. The length of the CDR3 is 15 residues.